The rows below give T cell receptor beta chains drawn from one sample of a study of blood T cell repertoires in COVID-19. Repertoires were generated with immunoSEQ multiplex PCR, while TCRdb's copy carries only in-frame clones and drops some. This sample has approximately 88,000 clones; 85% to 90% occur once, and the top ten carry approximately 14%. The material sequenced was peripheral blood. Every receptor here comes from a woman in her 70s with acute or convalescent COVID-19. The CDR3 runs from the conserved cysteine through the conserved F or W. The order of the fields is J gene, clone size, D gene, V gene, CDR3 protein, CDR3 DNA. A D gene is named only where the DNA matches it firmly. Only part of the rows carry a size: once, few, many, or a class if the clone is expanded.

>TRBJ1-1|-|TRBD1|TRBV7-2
CASSADRGKQAFF
TGTGCCAGCAGCGCAGACAGGGGAAAGCAAGCTTTCTTT
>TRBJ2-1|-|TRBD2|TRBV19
CASSQREGPEQFF
TGTGCCAGTAGTCAGCGGGAGGGCCCGGAGCAGTTCTTC
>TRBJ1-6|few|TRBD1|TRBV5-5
CASSLRFRTGGSSPLHF
TGTGCCAGCAGCTTGCGGTTCAGGACAGGGGGTAGTTCACCCCTCCACTTT
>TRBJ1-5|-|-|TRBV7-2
CASSHGTSGQPQHF
TGTGCCAGCAGTCACGGGACATCGGGGCAGCCCCAGCATTTT
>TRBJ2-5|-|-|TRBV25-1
CAAGAEETQYF
TGTGCAGCAGGGGCTGAAGAGACCCAGTACTTC
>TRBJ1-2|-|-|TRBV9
CASSVSGDIGNGYTF
TGTGCCAGCAGCGTCAGTGGGGACATTGGGAATGGCTACACCTTC
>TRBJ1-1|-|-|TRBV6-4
CASSDSAGERNTEAFF
TGTGCCAGCAGTGACTCGGCAGGGGAACGGAACACTGAAGCTTTCTTT
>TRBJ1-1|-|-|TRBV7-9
CASTAMEGRDTEAFF
TGTGCCAGCACCGCCATGGAGGGCAGGGACACTGAAGCTTTCTTT
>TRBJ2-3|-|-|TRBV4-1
CASSQDLAPADTQYF
TGCGCCAGCAGCCAAGATCTGGCTCCCGCAGATACGCAGTATTTT
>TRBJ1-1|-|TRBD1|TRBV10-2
CASSEARPDRRNTEAFF
TGCGCCAGCAGTGAGGCCCGACCGGACAGGCGGAACACTGAAGCTTTCTTT
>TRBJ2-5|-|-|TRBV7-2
CASSLGVGSGETQYF
TGTGCCAGCAGCTTAGGGGTCGGGAGCGGGGAGACCCAGTACTTC
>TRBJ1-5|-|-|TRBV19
CASSIGGLDGNQPQHF
TGTGCCAGTAGTATAGGCGGGCTAGATGGCAATCAGCCCCAGCATTTT
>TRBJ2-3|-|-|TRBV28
CASSYRADTQYF
TGTGCCAGCAGTTACCGGGCAGATACGCAGTATTTT
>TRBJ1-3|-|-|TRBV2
CAGGGQHIRGAGNTIYF
TGTGCCGGGGGAGGACAACATATCCGTGGGGCTGGAAACACCATATATTTT
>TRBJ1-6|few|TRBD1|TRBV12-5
CASGSDRNLNAYNSPLHF
TGTGCTAGTGGCTCGGACAGGAACCTGAACGCCTATAATTCACCCCTCCACTTT
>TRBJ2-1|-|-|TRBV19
CASSNLIELVYNEQFF
TGTGCCAGTAGTAATCTTATCGAACTAGTTTACAATGAGCAGTTCTTC
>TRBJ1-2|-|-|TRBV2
CASSDPRRPGYTF
TGTGCCAGCAGTGACCCCAGGCGCCCCGGCTACACCTTC
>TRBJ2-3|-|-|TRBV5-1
CASSLEVGPLGDTQYF
TGCGCCAGCAGCTTGGAAGTGGGGCCATTAGGTGATACGCAGTATTTT
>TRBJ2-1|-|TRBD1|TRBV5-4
CASSSRTGFNEQFF
TGTGCCAGCAGCTCCAGGACAGGGTTCAATGAGCAGTTCTTC
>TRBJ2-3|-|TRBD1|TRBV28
CASSTGTGATDTQYF
TGTGCCAGCAGTACCGGGACAGGGGCCACAGATACGCAGTATTTT
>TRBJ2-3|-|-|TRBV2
CASGGQIITDTQYF
TGTGCCAGCGGCGGACAAATAATCACAGATACGCAGTATTTT
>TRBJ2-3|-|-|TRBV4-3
CASSPVSGVDTQYF
TGCGCCAGCAGCCCAGTATCAGGGGTGGATACGCAGTATTTT
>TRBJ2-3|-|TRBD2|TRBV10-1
CASSESASGAVGTQYF
TGCGCCAGCAGTGAGTCCGCTAGCGGCGCCGTGGGTACGCAGTATTTT
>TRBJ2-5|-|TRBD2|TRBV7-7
CASSPRSIAGFFQETQYF
TGTGCCAGCAGCCCTCGGTCTATAGCGGGGTTCTTCCAAGAGACCCAGTACTTC
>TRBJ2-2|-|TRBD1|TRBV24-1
CATSDHRDRKTSTNTGELFF
TGTGCCACCAGTGATCACCGGGACAGGAAGACAAGCACGAACACCGGGGAGCTGTTTTTT
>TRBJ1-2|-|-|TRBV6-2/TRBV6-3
CASSYSNGVRYTF
TGTGCCAGCAGTTACTCGAACGGGGTGCGCTACACCTTC
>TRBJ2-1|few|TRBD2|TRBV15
CATGVLAGHEQFF
TGTGCCACGGGGGTTCTAGCGGGTCATGAGCAGTTCTTC
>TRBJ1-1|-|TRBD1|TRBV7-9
CASTPSTGTGHLEAFF
TGTGCCAGCACCCCCAGTACCGGGACAGGACACCTTGAAGCTTTCTTT
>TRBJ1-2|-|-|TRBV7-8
CASSPTDPVNYGYTF
TGTGCCAGCAGCCCGACAGACCCAGTTAACTATGGCTACACCTTC
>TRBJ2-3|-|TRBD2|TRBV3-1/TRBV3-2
CASSQDLAGLLTDTQYF
TGTGCCAGCAGCCAAGATCTAGCGGGGCTGCTCACAGATACGCAGTATTTT
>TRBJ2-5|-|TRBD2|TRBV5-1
CASSLETSGGDGTQYF
TGCGCCAGCAGCTTGGAAACTAGCGGGGGGGACGGGACCCAGTACTTC
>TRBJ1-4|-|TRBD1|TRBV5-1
CASSQGTGNEKLFF
TGCGCCAGCAGCCAGGGGACAGGGAATGAAAAACTGTTTTTT
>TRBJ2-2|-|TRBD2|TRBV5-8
CASSFQTSLAGELFF
TGTGCCAGCAGCTTCCAGACTAGCCTCGCCGGGGAGCTGTTTTTT
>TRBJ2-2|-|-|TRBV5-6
CASSVGGYRGGGELFF
TGTGCCAGCAGCGTAGGCGGTTACAGGGGAGGCGGGGAGCTGTTTTTT
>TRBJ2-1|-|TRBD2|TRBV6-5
CASILGTSGHNEQFF
TGTGCCAGCATTCTAGGGACTAGCGGACACAATGAGCAGTTCTTC
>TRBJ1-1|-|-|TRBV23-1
CASSQARGHTEAFF
TGCGCCAGCAGTCAGGCCAGGGGCCACACTGAAGCTTTCTTT